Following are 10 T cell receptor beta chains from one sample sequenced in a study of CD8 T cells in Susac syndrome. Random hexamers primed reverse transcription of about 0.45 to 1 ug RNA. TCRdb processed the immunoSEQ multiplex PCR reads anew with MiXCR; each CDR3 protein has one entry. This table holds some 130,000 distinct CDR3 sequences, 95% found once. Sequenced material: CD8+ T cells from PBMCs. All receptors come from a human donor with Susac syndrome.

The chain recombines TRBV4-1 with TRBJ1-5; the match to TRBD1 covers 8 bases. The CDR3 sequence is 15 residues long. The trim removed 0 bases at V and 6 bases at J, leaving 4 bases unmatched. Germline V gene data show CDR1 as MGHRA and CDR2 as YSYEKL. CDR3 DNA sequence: TGCGCCAGCAGCCAAGAGGCAGGGGGCGGTCAGCCCCAGCATTTT. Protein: CASSQEAGGGQPQHF.

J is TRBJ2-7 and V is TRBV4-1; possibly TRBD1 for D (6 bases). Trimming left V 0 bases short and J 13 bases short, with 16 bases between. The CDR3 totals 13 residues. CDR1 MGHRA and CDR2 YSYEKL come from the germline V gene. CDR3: CASSQEGTLPSYF. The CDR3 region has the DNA TGCGCCAGCAGCCAAGAAGGGACACTTCCCTCCTACTTC.

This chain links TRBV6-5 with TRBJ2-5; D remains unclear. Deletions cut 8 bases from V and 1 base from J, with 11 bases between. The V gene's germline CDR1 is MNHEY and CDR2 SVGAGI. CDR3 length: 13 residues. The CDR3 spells CASRPVGQETQYF. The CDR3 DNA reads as TGTGCCAGCCGCCCTGTCGGCCAAGAGACCCAGTACTTC.

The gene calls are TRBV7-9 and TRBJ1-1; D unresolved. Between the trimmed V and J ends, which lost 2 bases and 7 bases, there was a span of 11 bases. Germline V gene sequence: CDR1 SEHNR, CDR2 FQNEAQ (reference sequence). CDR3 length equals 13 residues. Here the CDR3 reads CASSLYGGREAFF. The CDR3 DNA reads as TGTGCCAGCAGCTTATATGGAGGGCGTGAAGCTTTCTTT.

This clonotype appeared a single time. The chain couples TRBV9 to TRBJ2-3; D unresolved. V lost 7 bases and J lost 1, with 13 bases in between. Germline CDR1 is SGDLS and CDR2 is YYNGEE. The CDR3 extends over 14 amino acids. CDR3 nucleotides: TGTGCCAGCTCAGGAGTCCTGGGCACAGATACGCAGTATTTT. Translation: CASSGVLGTDTQYF.

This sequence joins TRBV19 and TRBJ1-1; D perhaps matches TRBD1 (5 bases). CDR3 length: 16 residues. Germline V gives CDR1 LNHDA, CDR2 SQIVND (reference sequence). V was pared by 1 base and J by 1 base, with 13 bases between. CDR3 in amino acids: CASSIAVTDENTEAFF. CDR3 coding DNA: TGTGCCAGTAGTATAGCCGTGACAGACGAGAACACTGAAGCTTTCTTT.

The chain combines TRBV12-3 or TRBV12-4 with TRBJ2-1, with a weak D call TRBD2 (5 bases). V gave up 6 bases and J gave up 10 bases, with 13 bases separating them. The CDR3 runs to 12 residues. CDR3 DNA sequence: TGTGCCAGCAGCCTAGCCGGGCAGGAGCAGTTCTTC. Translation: CASSLAGQEQFF.

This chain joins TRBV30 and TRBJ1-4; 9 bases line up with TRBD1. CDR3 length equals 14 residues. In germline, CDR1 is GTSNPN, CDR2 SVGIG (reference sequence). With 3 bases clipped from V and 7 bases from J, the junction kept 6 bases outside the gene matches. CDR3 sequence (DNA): TGTGCCTGGAGCACAGGGGGCATGGGTGAAAAACTGTTTTTT. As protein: CAWSTGGMGEKLFF.

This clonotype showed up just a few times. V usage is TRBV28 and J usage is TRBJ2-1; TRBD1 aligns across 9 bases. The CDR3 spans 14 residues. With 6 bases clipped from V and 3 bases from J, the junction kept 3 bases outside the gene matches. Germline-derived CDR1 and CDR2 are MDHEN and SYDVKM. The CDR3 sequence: CASRGQGGYNEQFF. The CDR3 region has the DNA TGTGCCAGCAGGGGACAGGGTGGCTACAATGAGCAGTTCTTC. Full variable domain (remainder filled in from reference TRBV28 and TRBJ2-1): DVKVTQSSRYLVKRTGEKVFLECVQDMDHENMFWYRQDPGLGLRLIYFSYDVKMKEKGDIPEGYSVSREKKERFSLILESASTNQTSMYLCASRGQGGYNEQFFGPGTRLTVL.

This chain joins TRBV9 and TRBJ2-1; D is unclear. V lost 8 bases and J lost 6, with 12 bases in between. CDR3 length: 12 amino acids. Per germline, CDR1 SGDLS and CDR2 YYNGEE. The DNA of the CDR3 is TGTGCCAGGACCTTCGGTCGCAATGAGCAGTTCTTC. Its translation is CARTFGRNEQFF.